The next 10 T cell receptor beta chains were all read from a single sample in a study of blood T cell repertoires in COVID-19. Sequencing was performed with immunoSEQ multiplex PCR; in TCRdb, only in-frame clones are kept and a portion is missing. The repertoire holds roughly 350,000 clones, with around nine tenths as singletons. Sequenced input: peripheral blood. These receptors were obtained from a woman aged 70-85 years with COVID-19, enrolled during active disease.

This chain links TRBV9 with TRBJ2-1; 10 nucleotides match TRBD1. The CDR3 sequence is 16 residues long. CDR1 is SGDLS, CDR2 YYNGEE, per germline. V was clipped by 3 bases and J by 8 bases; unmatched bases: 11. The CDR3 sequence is CASSARQGAIVYEQFF. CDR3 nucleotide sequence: TGTGCCAGCAGCGCTCGACAGGGGGCAATCGTCTATGAGCAGTTCTTC.

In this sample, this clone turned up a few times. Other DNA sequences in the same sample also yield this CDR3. Here the CDR3 DNA reads TGTGCCAGCAGCTTGGACAGGGCTGGCTACACCTTC. It translates to CASSLDRAGYTF. V and J are TRBV7-2 and TRBJ1-2; 8 bases are a match to TRBD1. Germline V gene sequence: CDR1 SGHTA, CDR2 FQGNSA. This CDR3 has 12 amino acids. Germline trimming cut 3 bases from V and 7 bases from J; bases unmatched to any gene: 1.

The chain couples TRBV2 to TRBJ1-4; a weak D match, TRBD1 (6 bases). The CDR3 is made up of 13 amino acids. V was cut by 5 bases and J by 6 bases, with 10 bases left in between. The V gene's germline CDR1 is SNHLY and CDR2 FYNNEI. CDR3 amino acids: CASSPRQDEKLFF. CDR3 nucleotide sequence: TGTGCCAGCAGTCCGCGACAGGATGAAAAACTGTTTTTT.

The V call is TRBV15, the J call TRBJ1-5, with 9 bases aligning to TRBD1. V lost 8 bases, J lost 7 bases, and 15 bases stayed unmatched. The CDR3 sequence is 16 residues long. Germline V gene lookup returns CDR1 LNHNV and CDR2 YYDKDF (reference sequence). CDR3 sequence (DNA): TGTGCCACCTCTTTACTACCGGGACAGGGACCCCAGCCCCAGCATTTT. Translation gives CATSLLPGQGPQPQHF.

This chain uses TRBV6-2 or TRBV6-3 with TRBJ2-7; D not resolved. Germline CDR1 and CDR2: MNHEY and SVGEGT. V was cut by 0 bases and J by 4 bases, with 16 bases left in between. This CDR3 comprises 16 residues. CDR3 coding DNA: TGTGCCAGCAGTTACTCCCCGACCCGGCCAGGATACGAGCAGTACTTC. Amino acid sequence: CASSYSPTRPGYEQYF.

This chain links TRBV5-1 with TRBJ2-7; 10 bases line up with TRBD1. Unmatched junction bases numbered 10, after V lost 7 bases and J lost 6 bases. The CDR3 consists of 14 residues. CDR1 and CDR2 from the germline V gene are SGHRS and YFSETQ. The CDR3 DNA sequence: TGCGCCAGCGGCAAGGACAGGGGGGGAGCCGAGCAGTACTTC. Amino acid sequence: CASGKDRGGAEQYF.

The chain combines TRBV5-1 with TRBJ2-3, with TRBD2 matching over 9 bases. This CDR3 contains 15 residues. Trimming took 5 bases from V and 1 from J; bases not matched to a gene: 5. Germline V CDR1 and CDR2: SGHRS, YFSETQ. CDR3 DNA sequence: TGCGCCAGCAGTAAGGAGCGGGGGGGCACAGATACGCAGTATTTT. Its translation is CASSKERGGTDTQYF.

The CDR3 reads CASSPGESSYNEQFF. The CDR3 bases are TGTGCCAGCTCTCCGGGGGAAAGCTCCTACAATGAGCAGTTCTTC. The chain uses TRBV13 and TRBJ2-1; the D gene is possibly TRBD2 (6 bases). Looked up from germline, CDR1 is PRHDT and CDR2 is FYEKMQ (reference sequence). V shed 8 bases and J shed 0 bases, with 14 bases lying between them. The CDR3 has 15 residues. Together with reference TRBV13 and TRBJ2-1, the CDR3 gives the full variable domain: AAGVIQSPRHLIKEKRETATLKCYPIPRHDTVYWYQQGPGQDPQFLISFYEKMQSDKGSIPDRFSAQQFSDYHSELNMSSLELGDSALYFCASSPGESSYNEQFFGPGTRLTVL.

CDR3 residues: CASSQGRSGGPYNEQFF. CDR3 in DNA: TGTGCCAGCAGCCAAGGTCGGAGCGGGGGGCCCTACAATGAGCAGTTCTTC. The chain recombines TRBV3-1 (or the pseudogene TRBV3-2) with TRBJ2-1, with 9 bases identical to TRBD2. The germline V gene has CDR1 LGHDT and CDR2 YNNKEL (reference sequence). Trimming cost V 1 base and J 2 bases; bases outside gene matches: 6. This CDR3 comprises 17 residues.

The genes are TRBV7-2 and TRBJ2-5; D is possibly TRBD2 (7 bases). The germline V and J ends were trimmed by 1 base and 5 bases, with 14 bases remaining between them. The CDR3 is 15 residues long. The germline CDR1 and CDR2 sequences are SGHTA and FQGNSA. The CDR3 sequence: CASSLVGGPRETQYF. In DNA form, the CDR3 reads TGTGCCAGCAGCTTAGTGGGGGGGCCACGGGAGACCCAGTACTTC.